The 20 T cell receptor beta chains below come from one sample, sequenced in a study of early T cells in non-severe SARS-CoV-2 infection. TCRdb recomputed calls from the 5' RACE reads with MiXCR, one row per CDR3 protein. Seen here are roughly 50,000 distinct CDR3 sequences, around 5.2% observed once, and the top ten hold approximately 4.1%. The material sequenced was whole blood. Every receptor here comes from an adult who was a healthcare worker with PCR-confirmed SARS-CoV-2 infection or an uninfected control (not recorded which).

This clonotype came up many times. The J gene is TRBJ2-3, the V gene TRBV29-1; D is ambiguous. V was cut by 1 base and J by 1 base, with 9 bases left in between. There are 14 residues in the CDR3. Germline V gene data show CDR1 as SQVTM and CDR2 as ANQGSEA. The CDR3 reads CSVEGTLGTDTQYF. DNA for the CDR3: TGCAGCGTTGAAGGCACCCTTGGCACAGATACGCAGTATTTT.

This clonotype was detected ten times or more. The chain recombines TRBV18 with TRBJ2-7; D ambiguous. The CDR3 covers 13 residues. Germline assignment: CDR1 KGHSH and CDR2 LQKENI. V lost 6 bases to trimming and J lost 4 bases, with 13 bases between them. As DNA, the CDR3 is TGTGCCAGCTCCCCTATCCAGGATTACGAGCAGTACTTC. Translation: CASSPIQDYEQYF.

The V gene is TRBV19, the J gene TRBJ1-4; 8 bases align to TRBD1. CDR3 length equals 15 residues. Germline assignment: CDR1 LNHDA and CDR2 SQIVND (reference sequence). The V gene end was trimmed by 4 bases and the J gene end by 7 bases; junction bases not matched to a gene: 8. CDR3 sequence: CASSNPGQGGEKLFF. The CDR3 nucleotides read TGTGCCAGTAGTAATCCCGGACAGGGCGGTGAAAAACTGTTTTTT.

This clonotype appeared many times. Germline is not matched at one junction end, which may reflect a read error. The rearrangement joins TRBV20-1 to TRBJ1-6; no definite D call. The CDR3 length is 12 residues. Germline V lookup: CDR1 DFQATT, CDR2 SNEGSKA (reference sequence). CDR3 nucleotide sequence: TGTATTAACCCGTTATATAATTCACCCCTCCACTTT. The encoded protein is CINPLYNSPLHF.

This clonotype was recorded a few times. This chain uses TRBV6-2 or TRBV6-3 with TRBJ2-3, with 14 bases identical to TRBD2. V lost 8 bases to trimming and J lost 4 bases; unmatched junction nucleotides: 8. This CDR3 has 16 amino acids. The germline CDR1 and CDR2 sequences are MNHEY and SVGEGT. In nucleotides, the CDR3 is TGTGCCAGCGCCTTGACTAGCGGGGGGGCGGCAGATACGCAGTATTTT. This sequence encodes CASALTSGGAADTQYF.

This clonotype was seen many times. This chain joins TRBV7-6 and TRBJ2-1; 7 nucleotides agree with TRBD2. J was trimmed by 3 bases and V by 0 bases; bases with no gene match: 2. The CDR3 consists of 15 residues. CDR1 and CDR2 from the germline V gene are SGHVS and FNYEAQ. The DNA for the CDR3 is TGTGCCAGCAGCTTAGCGGGGGGGTTCTACAATGAGCAGTTCTTC. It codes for CASSLAGGFYNEQFF.

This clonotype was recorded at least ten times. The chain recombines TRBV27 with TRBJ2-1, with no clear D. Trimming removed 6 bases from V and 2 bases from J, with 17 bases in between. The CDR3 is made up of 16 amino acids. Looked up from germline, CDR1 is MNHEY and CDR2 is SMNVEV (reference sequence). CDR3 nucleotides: TGTGCCAGCAGAGCCCAAACACGAACCCCCTACAATGAGCAGTTCTTC. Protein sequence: CASRAQTRTPYNEQFF.

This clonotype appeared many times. CDR3 in amino acids: CASTLMGGPAGELFF. The CDR3 coding sequence is TGTGCCAGCACCCTTATGGGAGGTCCTGCCGGGGAGCTGTTTTTT. The J gene is TRBJ2-2, the V gene TRBV13, with D perhaps TRBD2 (6 bases). This CDR3 has 15 residues. The ends were cut back, 7 bases at V and 6 bases at J, with 18 bases in the middle. Germline assignment: CDR1 PRHDT and CDR2 FYEKMQ (reference sequence).

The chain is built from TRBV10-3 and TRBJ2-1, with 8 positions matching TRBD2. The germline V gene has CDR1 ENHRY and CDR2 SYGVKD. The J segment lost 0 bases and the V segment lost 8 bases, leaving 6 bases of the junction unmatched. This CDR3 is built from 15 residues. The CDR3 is CAIHVSGSSYNEQFF. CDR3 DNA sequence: TGTGCCATCCATGTAAGCGGGAGCTCCTACAATGAGCAGTTCTTC.

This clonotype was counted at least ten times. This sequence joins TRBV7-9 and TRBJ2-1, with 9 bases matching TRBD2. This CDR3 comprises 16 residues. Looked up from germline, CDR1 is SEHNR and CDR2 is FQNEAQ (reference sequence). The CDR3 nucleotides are TGTGCTTACGCCCGGTGGCTAGCGGGGCGCTACAATGAGCAGTTCTTC. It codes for CAYARWLAGRYNEQFF.

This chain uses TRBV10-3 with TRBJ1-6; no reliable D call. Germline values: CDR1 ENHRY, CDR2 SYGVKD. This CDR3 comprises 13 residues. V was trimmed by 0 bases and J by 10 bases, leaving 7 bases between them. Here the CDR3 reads CAISESGGSPLHF. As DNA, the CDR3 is TGTGCCATCAGTGAGTCAGGTGGCTCACCCCTCCACTTT.

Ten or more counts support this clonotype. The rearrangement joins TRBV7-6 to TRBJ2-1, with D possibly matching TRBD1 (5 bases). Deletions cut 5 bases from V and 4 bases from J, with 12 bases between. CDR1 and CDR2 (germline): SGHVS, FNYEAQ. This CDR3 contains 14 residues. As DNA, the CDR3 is TGTGCCAGCAGCCTAAATAAGGGGTACAATGAGCAGTTCTTC. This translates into CASSLNKGYNEQFF.

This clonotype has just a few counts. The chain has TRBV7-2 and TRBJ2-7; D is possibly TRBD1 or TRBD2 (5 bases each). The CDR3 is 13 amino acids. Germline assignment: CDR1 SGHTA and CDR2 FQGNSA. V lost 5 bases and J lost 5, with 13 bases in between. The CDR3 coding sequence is TGTGCCAGCAGCAGAGGGACCCCCCACGAGCAGTACTTC. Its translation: CASSRGTPHEQYF.

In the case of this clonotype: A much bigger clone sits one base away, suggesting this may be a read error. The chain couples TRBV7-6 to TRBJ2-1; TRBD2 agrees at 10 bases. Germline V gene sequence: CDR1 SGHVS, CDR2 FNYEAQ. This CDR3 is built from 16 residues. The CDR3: CANSLVSSGRYNEQFF. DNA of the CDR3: TGTGCCAACAGCTTAGTTTCTAGCGGGAGATACAATGAGCAGTTCTTC.

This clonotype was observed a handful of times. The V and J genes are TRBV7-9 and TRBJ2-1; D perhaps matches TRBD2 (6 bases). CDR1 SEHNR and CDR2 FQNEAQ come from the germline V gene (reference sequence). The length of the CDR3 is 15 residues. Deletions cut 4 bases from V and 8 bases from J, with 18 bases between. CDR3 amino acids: CASSSRDSTPDEQFF. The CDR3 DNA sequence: TGTGCCAGCAGCTCACGGGACTCCACCCCGGATGAGCAGTTCTTC. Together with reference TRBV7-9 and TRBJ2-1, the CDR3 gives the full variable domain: DTGVSQNPRHKITKRGQNVTFRCDPISEHNRLYWYRQTLGQGPEFLTYFQNEAQLEKSRLLSDRFSAERPKGSFSTLEIQRTEQGDSAMYLCASSSRDSTPDEQFFGPGTRLTVL.

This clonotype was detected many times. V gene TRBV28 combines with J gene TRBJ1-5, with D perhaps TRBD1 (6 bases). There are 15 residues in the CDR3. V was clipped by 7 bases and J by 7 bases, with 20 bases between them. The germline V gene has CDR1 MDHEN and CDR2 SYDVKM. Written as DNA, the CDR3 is TGTGCCAGCAACCTTCCCCCCGGGGGCTTCCAGCCCCAGCATTTT. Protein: CASNLPPGGFQPQHF.

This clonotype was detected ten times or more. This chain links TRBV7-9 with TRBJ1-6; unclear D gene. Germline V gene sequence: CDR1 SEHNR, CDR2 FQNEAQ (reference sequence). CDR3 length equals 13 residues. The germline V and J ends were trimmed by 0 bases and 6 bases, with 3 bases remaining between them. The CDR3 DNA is TGTGCCAGCAGCTTAGCGGTTAATTCACCCCTCCACTTT. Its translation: CASSLAVNSPLHF.

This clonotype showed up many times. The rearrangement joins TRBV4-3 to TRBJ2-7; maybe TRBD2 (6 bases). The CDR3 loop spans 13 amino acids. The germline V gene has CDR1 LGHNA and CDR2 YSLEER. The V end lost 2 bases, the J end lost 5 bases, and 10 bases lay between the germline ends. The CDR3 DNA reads TGCGCCAGCAGCCAAAGGAGGGGCCACGAGCAGTACTTC. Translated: CASSQRRGHEQYF.

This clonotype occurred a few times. The CDR3 region has the DNA TGTGCCAGCATCGCGGGGCCTAACACCGGGGAGCTGTTTTTT. This gives the protein CASIAGPNTGELFF. The V call is TRBV28, the J call TRBJ2-2; TRBD2 is a possible D gene (6 bases). The CDR3 extends over 14 amino acids. V shed 7 bases and J shed 2 bases, with 11 bases lying between them. The germline V gene encodes CDR1 MDHEN and CDR2 SYDVKM.

The CDR3 here is CASSLAGGGDTQYF. In DNA, the CDR3 is TGTGCCAGCAGTTTAGCGGGAGGGGGAGATACGCAGTATTTT. This chain uses TRBV12-3 or TRBV12-4 with TRBJ2-3; D perhaps matches TRBD2 (7 bases). With 0 bases removed from V and 5 bases from J, the gap between germline ends came to 9 bases. CDR3 length equals 14 residues.